The present T cell receptor (beta chain) was sequenced within a study of T cells in women clearing cervical HPV infection. Findings and limits, study-wide: Effector/memory and HPV-specific T cells were not isolated, and association timing is unknown. CIN3+ cases had significantly higher TCR repertoire richness than controls, but evenness did not differ.

On this clone: Its antigen is still unknown. Read sequence stops 3 residues before the CDR3 end, and the germline J gene provides the missing end.

Repertoires were generated with immunoSEQ multiplex PCR, while TCRdb's copy carries only in-frame clones and drops some. The table counts around 23,000 clones; 5% to 7% lies in the top ten. Germline loops: CDR1 KGHSH, CDR2 LQKENI. The CDR3 length is 14 residues. This TCR was sampled from a woman between 18 and 69 years old with a cervical HPV16 infection that either progressed to CIN3+ or cleared (not recorded which). The sequenced sample consisted of blood buffy coat. The V call is TRBV18, the J call TRBJ2-4; D might be TRBD2 (5 bases). The CDR3 bases that were read are TGTGCCAGCTCGCAGAGAAGGGATGACTATGGT. Amino acids: CASSQRRDDYG. The complete CDR3 sequence is CASSQRRDDYGQYF. The full variable domain, with the rest looked up from reference TRBV18 and TRBJ2-4, is NAGVMQNPRHLVRRRGQEARLRCSPMKGHSHVYWYRQLPEEGLKFMVYLQKENIIDESGMPKERFSAEFPKEGPSILRIQQVVRGDSAAYFCASSQRRDDYGQYFGAGTRLSVL.